These 19 T cell receptor beta chains originate from one sample sequenced in a study of T cells in Graves' hyperthyroidism and ophthalmopathy (dated by TCRdb to the late 2010s). Library preparation used multiplex PCR. The instrument given in TCRdb is Illumina HiSeq 2000. Amplification of TCR beta CDR3 regions was carried out from RNA transcripts. The first round of RT-PCR for the TCR CDR3 was performed with the HTBI primer set and the Qiagen OneStep RT-PCR kit. Using fastp trimming at Q25 and MiXCR clonotype assembly, TCRdb reanalyzed the public sequencing data and kept in-frame beta chains. Entries are consolidated by CDR3 protein sequence, retaining the most common genes and DNA. The sample yields 350,000 to 450,000 distinct CDR3 sequences; 14% were counted once. The biggest ten clones account for roughly 9.6% of the sample. Sequenced: blood. The receptors were sampled from a woman aged 55-70 years with Graves' hyperthyroidism.

This clonotype has just a few counts. Just one base apart from a much larger clone, this may be a read error. V usage is TRBV2 and J usage is TRBJ2-3; tentative D call: TRBD2 (5 bases). The CDR3 contains 14 residues. Germline loops: CDR1 SNHLY, CDR2 FYNNEI. This CDR3 is CAGSENGRRDTQYF. CDR3 bases: TGTGCCGGCAGTGAAAATGGAAGGAGGGATACGCAGTATTTT.

This clonotype has at least ten counts. The rearrangement uses TRBV18 and TRBJ2-5; either TRBD1 or TRBD2 may fit D (5 bases each). This CDR3 region has 15 residues. The V end lost 3 bases, the J end lost 3 bases, and 14 bases lay between the germline ends. The germline CDR1 and CDR2 sequences are KGHSH and LQKENI. The chain's CDR3 is CASSPPGPGEETQYF. The CDR3 DNA reads as TGTGCCAGCTCACCCCCGGGGCCTGGGGAAGAGACCCAGTACTTC. Full variable domain (remainder filled in from reference TRBV18 and TRBJ2-5): NAGVMQNPRHLVRRRGQEARLRCSPMKGHSHVYWYRQLPEEGLKFMVYLQKENIIDESGMPKERFSAEFPKEGPSILRIQQVVRGDSAAYFCASSPPGPGEETQYFGPGTRLLVL.

DNA of the CDR3: TGTGCCAGCAGCTGGGGGACAGGGAAGACGGCGGGCTACACCTTC. Its translation: CASSWGTGKTAGYTF. This chain links TRBV5-6 with TRBJ1-2; 9 bases are shared with TRBD1. CDR3 length: 15 residues. V was pared by 3 bases and J by 8 bases, with 11 bases of the junction left unmatched. CDR1 is SGHDT and CDR2 is YYEEEE in the germline V gene. The entire variable domain, with the rest obtained from reference TRBV5-6 and TRBJ1-2, is as follows: DAGVTQSPTHLIKTRGQQVTLRCSPKSGHDTVSWYQQALGQGPQFIFQYYEEEERQRGNFPDRFSGHQFPNYSSELNVNALLLGDSALYLCASSWGTGKTAGYTFGSGTRLTVV.

This clonotype came up many times. V usage is TRBV14 and J usage is TRBJ2-1, with D perhaps TRBD2 (5 bases). The germline V gene encodes CDR1 SGHDN and CDR2 FVKESK. The CDR3 sequence is 15 residues long. Trimming removed 4 bases at V and 1 base at J, with 11 bases between. CDR3 coding DNA: TGTGCCAGCAGCCCCCGGAGGTTATCCTACAATGAGCAGTTCTTC. Protein sequence: CASSPRRLSYNEQFF.

This clonotype occurred a few times. A junction end diverges from the germline sequence, so it may reflect a read error. The V and J genes are TRBV20-1 and TRBJ2-7; TRBD2 aligns across 9 bases. Germline CDR1 is DFQATT and CDR2 is SNEGSKA (reference sequence). The CDR3 contains 12 residues. The CDR3 bases are TGCAGTGCTATTAGCGGGAGCTACGAGCAGTGCTTC. Translating gives CSAISGSYEQCF.

This clonotype appeared many times. The V call is TRBV2, the J call TRBJ2-3; no definite D call. Germline V lookup: CDR1 SNHLY, CDR2 FYNNEI. The germline V and J ends were trimmed by 8 bases and 6 bases, with 15 bases remaining between them. The CDR3 has 13 amino acids. CDR3 region: CASSVRDGDTQYF. The CDR3 DNA sequence: TGTGCCAGCTCAGTAAGGGATGGGGATACGCAGTATTTT.

This clonotype was detected only a few times. The J gene is TRBJ2-1, the V gene TRBV7-8, with 7 bases matching TRBD2. V dropped 6 bases and J dropped 9; count of bases not matched to a gene: 8. CDR1 is SGHVS, CDR2 FQNEAQ, per germline. The CDR3 is made up of 13 amino acids. The CDR3 sequence is CASRDPGGGEQFF. CDR3 nucleotides: TGTGCCAGCAGAGACCCGGGAGGAGGTGAGCAGTTCTTC.

With regard to this clonotype: A read error is possible here, since a much larger clone lies one base away. The chain couples TRBV6-1 to TRBJ1-3, with D possibly TRBD1 on 5 matching bases. V lost 4 bases and J 8 bases, leaving 18 bases between the germline ends. This CDR3 has 15 residues. Germline loops: CDR1 MNHNS, CDR2 SASEGT. CDR3 in amino acids: CASSGAGRQLDTIYF. CDR3 nucleotide sequence: TGTGCCAGCAGTGGAGCTGGCCGACAGCTGGACACCATATATTTT.

This clonotype has at least ten counts. The chain joins TRBV3-1 to TRBJ2-4; unclear D gene. From germline, CDR1 is LGHDT and CDR2 YNNKEL (reference sequence). This CDR3 has 14 residues. Between the trimmed V and J ends, which lost 1 base and 0 bases, there was a span of 4 bases. In DNA form, the CDR3 reads TGTGCCAGCAGCCAAGGGGTAGCCAAAAACATTCAGTACTTC. Its protein is CASSQGVAKNIQYF.

This clonotype was observed many times. The chain employs TRBV7-2 and TRBJ2-1; 9 bases fit TRBD2. Looked up from germline, CDR1 is SGHTA and CDR2 is FQGNSA. Germline trimming cut 1 base from V and 2 bases from J; bases unmatched to any gene: 0. The CDR3 runs to 15 residues. CDR3 loop: CASSLGGRAYNEQFF. The DNA for the CDR3 is TGTGCCAGCAGCTTAGGCGGGAGGGCCTACAATGAGCAGTTCTTC.

In its sample, this clonotype was seen many times. V is TRBV6-1 and J is TRBJ2-7, with TRBD1 matching over 8 bases. The V and J ends lost 5 bases and 4 bases, in that order; junction bases with no gene match: 7. CDR1 and CDR2 from the germline V gene are MNHNS and SASEGT. The CDR3 has 14 amino acids. The DNA of the CDR3 is TGTGCCAGCAGTACCAGGACAGGGATTTACGAGCAGTACTTC. This sequence encodes CASSTRTGIYEQYF.

This clonotype was found many times. The chain recombines TRBV2 with TRBJ1-2; 9 nucleotides match TRBD1. CDR3 size: 13 residues. With 8 bases clipped from V and 6 bases from J, the junction kept 7 bases outside the gene matches. CDR1 SNHLY and CDR2 FYNNEI come from the germline V gene. The CDR3 spells CASLGQGLDGYTF. CDR3 nucleotides: TGTGCCAGCCTAGGACAGGGGCTGGATGGCTACACCTTC.

This clonotype was detected many times. V gene TRBV29-1 combines with J gene TRBJ1-1; no firm D call. Trimming took 8 bases from V and 0 from J, leaving 19 bases between them. The CDR3 has 15 amino acids. CDR1 SQVTM and CDR2 ANQGSEA come from the germline V gene. CDR3 residues: CSTWTVGILNTEAFF. The CDR3 DNA follows: TGCAGCACATGGACGGTTGGGATTTTGAACACTGAAGCTTTCTTT.

This sequence joins TRBV6-2 or TRBV6-3 and TRBJ2-3; no clear D. CDR1 MNHEY and CDR2 SVGEGT come from the germline V gene. CDR3 length equals 12 residues. Trimming pared 2 bases from V and 2 bases from J, leaving 2 bases between. As DNA, the CDR3 is TGTGCCAGCAGTTACGTCACAGATACGCAGTATTTT. Translated: CASSYVTDTQYF.

The CDR3 here is CASSPGYGAYEQYF. CDR3 nucleotides: TGCGCCAGCAGCCCCGGATACGGGGCCTACGAGCAGTACTTC. V is TRBV5-1 and J is TRBJ2-7; weak D call: TRBD2 (5 bases). Trimming pared 4 bases from V and 2 bases from J, leaving 13 bases between. This CDR3 contains 14 residues. CDR1 is SGHRS and CDR2 is YFSETQ in the germline V gene.

At least ten counts were recorded for this clonotype. The CDR3 region has the DNA TGTGCCAGCAGTCCTCGGACCCAACTTGGGAACGAGCAGTACTTC. This translates into CASSPRTQLGNEQYF. The gene calls are TRBV6-1 and TRBJ2-7; no clear D gene. This CDR3 is built from 15 residues. From germline, CDR1 is MNHNS and CDR2 SASEGT. The germline V and J ends were trimmed by 5 bases and 5 bases, with 19 bases remaining between them.

This clonotype was counted a few times. The J gene is TRBJ1-2, the V gene TRBV5-1; D remains unclear. V shed 6 bases and J shed 2 bases, with 11 bases lying between them. The CDR3 has 13 residues. CDR1 is SGHRS and CDR2 is YFSETQ in the germline V gene. CDR3 in DNA: TGCGCCAGCAACGAGGGCAGGAACTATGGCTACACCTTC. This codes for CASNEGRNYGYTF.

This clonotype was recorded many times. The chain joins TRBV3-1 to TRBJ2-1; D is uncertain. The germline V gene has CDR1 LGHDT and CDR2 YNNKEL (reference sequence). Trimming removed 6 bases at V and 6 bases at J, with 12 bases between. The length of the CDR3 is 13 residues. CDR3 sequence: CASRTSAFNEQFF. CDR3 bases: TGTGCCAGCAGGACAAGCGCGTTCAATGAGCAGTTCTTC.

This clonotype was seen ten or more times. The chain links TRBV10-1 to TRBJ2-3, with no clear D. The CDR3 totals 13 residues. V was cut by 11 bases and J by 6 bases, with 18 bases left in between. The V gene's germline CDR1 is WNHNN and CDR2 SYGVQD (reference sequence). The CDR3 nucleotides are TGCGCCGGGGAAGGATGCTGGCGGGATACGCAGTATTTT. Protein sequence: CAGEGCWRDTQYF.